Shown below are 10 T cell receptor beta chains from a single sample sequenced in a study of cytomegalovirus exposure and HLA in healthy donors. A multiplex PCR was run with 60 Vbeta primers and 13 Jbeta primers. Measured with immunoSEQ multiplex PCR; TCRdb has only the in-frame clones, and not every one. The profile covers about 250,000 clones, with roughly 70% appearing a single time and 2% to 2.5% taken by the ten largest. The material sequenced was PBMCs. The origin of the receptors is a female donor in good health and CMV-seronegative.

The chain is built from TRBV7-2 and TRBJ2-5; 7 bases fit TRBD2. CDR3 size: 14 residues. The V and J ends lost 7 bases and 5 bases, in that order; junction bases with no gene match: 10. Germline V lookup: CDR1 SGHTA, CDR2 FQGNSA. DNA for the CDR3: TGTGCCAGCACGAAACCCGGACTAGACGAGACCCAGTACTTC. Its protein product is CASTKPGLDETQYF.

The chain is built from TRBV18 and TRBJ2-1; D is perhaps TRBD2 (6 bases). Germline V gene data show CDR1 as KGHSH and CDR2 as LQKENI. V was clipped by 4 bases and J by 5 bases, with 12 bases between them. This CDR3 has 14 residues. CDR3 loop: CASSLKEGNNEQFF. The CDR3 DNA reads TGTGCCAGCTCACTCAAGGAGGGGAACAATGAGCAGTTCTTC. The full variable domain, with the rest looked up from reference TRBV18 and TRBJ2-1, is NAGVMQNPRHLVRRRGQEARLRCSPMKGHSHVYWYRQLPEEGLKFMVYLQKENIIDESGMPKERFSAEFPKEGPSILRIQQVVRGDSAAYFCASSLKEGNNEQFFGPGTRLTVL.

This clone turned up a few times. V and J are TRBV9 and TRBJ2-7; TRBD1 matches 10 bases. The CDR3 has 18 amino acids. The germline gives CDR1 SGDLS, CDR2 YYNGEE. After removal of 0 bases from V and 6 bases from J, the junction contained 15 bases not matched to a gene. In nucleotides, the CDR3 is TGTGCCAGCAGCGTAGGGCCTCGACCGGGACAGGGGCCAGGCGAGCAGTACTTC. Its translation is CASSVGPRPGQGPGEQYF.

Comments on this clone: The same CDR3 also results from other DNA sequences found in this sample. V usage is TRBV4-2 and J usage is TRBJ2-7; TRBD1 matches 8 bases. V trimming: 3 bases; J trimming: 4 bases; junction bases outside the gene matches: 2. Germline V CDR1 and CDR2: LGHNA, YNFKEQ. The CDR3 sequence is 13 residues long. CDR3 DNA: TGTGCCAGCAGCCACGGACAGGGATACGAGCAGTACTTC. Amino acids: CASSHGQGYEQYF.

The V call is TRBV4-1, the J call TRBJ2-7; TRBD2 matches at 11 bases. The CDR3 totals 17 residues. Germline V CDR1 and CDR2: MGHRA, YSYEKL. V dropped 5 bases and J dropped 0; count of bases not matched to a gene: 9. The CDR3 protein is CASSNPGLADYSYEQYF. For the CDR3, the DNA is TGCGCCAGCAGCAACCCGGGACTAGCGGACTACTCCTACGAGCAGTACTTC.

This chain connects TRBV5-6 to TRBJ1-1; the D gene is possibly TRBD1 (6 bases). CDR1 and CDR2 from the germline V gene are SGHDT and YYEEEE. This CDR3 has 13 residues. Between the trimmed V and J ends, which lost 5 bases and 0 bases, there was a span of 8 bases. The CDR3, as DNA: TGTGCCAGCAGTCCAGGGGTGAACACTGAAGCTTTCTTT. Protein sequence: CASSPGVNTEAFF.

This clone has more than one count but fewer than ten. The chain recombines TRBV28 with TRBJ1-2; the D is unclear. The germline V and J ends were trimmed by 3 bases and 8 bases, with 13 bases remaining between them. In germline, CDR1 is MDHEN, CDR2 SYDVKM. The CDR3 length is 13 residues. The CDR3 nucleotides are TGTGCCAGCAGTTTGAGAGGGCTGTCGGGCTACACCTTC. This encodes CASSLRGLSGYTF.

This chain links TRBV6-1 with TRBJ2-3; a possible D gene is TRBD1 (6 bases). This CDR3 comprises 19 residues. Germline V CDR1 and CDR2: MNHNS, SASEGT. V dropped 1 base and J dropped 1 base, with 21 bases sitting between them. CDR3 amino acids: CASSEVAGAYPVGTDTQYF. The CDR3, as DNA: TGTGCCAGCAGTGAAGTGGCAGGGGCGTATCCTGTGGGCACAGATACGCAGTATTTT.

The gene calls are TRBV6-4 and TRBJ2-7, with D maybe TRBD2 (5 bases). The CDR3 extends over 13 amino acids. Trimming cost V 6 bases and J 4 bases, with 13 bases left between them. Germline CDR1 is MRHNA and CDR2 is SNTAGT. CDR3 sequence (DNA): TGTGCCAGCAGCCGGATTCGGGGTTACGAGCAGTACTTC. It translates to CASSRIRGYEQYF.

The chain combines TRBV5-1 with TRBJ1-2; perhaps TRBD1 as D (6 bases). Trimming removed 4 bases from V and 6 bases from J, with 16 bases in between. Germline V gene lookup returns CDR1 SGHRS and CDR2 YFSETQ. This CDR3 region has 14 residues. CDR3: CASSRDNGLNGYTF. The CDR3 bases are TGCGCCAGCAGCAGGGACAATGGGCTGAATGGCTACACCTTC.